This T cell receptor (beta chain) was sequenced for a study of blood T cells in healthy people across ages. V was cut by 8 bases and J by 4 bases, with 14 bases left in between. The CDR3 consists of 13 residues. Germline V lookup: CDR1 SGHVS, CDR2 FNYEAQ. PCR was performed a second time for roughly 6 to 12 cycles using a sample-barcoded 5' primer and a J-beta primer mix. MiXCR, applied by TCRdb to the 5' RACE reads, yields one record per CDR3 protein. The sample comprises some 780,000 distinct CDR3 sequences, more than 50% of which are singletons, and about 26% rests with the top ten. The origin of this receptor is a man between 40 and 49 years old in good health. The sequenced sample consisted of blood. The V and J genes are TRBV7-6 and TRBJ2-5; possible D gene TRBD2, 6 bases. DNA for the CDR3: TGTGCCAGCGGGGGGACCGCCGGAGAGACCCAGTACTTC. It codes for CASGGTAGETQYF.